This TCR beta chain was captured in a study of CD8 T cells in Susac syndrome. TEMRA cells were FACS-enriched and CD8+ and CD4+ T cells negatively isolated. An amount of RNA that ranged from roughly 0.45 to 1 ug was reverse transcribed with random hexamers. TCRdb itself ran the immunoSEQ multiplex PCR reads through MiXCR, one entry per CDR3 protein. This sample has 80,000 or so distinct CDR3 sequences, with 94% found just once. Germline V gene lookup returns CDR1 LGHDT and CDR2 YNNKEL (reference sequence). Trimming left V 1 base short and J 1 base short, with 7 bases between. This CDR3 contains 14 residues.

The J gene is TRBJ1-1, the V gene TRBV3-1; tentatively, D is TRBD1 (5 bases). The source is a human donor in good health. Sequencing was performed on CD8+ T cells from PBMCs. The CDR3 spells CASSQGGPNTEAFF. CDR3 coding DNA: TGTGCCAGCAGCCAAGGGGGCCCGAACACTGAAGCTTTCTTT.